The 18 T cell receptor beta chains presented below share a single source sample, sequenced in a study of blood T cell repertoires in COVID-19. Produced via immunoSEQ multiplex PCR; TCRdb's table is partial and in-frame only. The repertoire holds approximately 470,000 clones, 80% to 90% seen once, with 3% to 3.5% in the top ten. Sequenced material: peripheral blood. Receptor source: a human donor in a cohort sampled during active COVID-19.

CDR3 sequence (DNA): TGTGCCATCAGTGAAACCGGGACAGGGGACGAAGCTTTCTTT. It translates to CAISETGTGDEAFF. The V gene is TRBV10-3, the J gene TRBJ1-1; 10 bases are shared with TRBD1. Losses at the gene ends were 3 bases for V and 8 bases for J; bases not matched to a gene: 6. Germline V lookup: CDR1 ENHRY, CDR2 SYGVKD. This CDR3 is built from 14 residues.

The chain joins TRBV6-2 or TRBV6-3 to TRBJ1-3; perhaps TRBD1 as D (6 bases). The length of the CDR3 is 16 residues. The germline gives CDR1 MNHEY, CDR2 SVGEGT. The V end lost 4 bases, the J end lost 0 bases, and 13 bases lay between the germline ends. The CDR3 DNA reads as TGTGCCAGCAGTTTCGGACAGCAGAGCTCTGGAAACACCATATATTTT. Amino acid sequence: CASSFGQQSSGNTIYF.

The chain employs TRBV6-1 and TRBJ2-2, with 11 bases fitting TRBD2. Unmatched junction bases numbered 6, after V lost 4 bases and J lost 5 bases. CDR1 is MNHNS and CDR2 is SASEGT in the germline V gene. This CDR3 is 16 amino acids long. The CDR3 coding sequence is TGTGCCAGCAGTGGAGGACTAGCGGGCCTTACCGGGGAGCTGTTTTTT. Translated: CASSGGLAGLTGELFF.

The chain recombines TRBV2 with TRBJ1-4; D perhaps matches TRBD1 (6 bases). The CDR3 is made up of 13 amino acids. V lost 6 bases to trimming and J lost 8 bases, with 13 bases between them. Germline loops: CDR1 SNHLY, CDR2 FYNNEI. The CDR3 loop reads CASRGLQGEKLFF. CDR3 coding DNA: TGTGCCAGCAGGGGGTTACAGGGAGAAAAACTGTTTTTT.

This chain joins TRBV9 and TRBJ2-7, with TRBD1 matching over 10 bases. CDR3 length: 15 residues. Per germline, CDR1 SGDLS and CDR2 YYNGEE. V lost 4 bases, J lost 3 bases, and 7 bases stayed unmatched. In nucleotides, the CDR3 is TGTGCCAGCAGCCCGAGCTGGGACAGGGGCTACGAGCAGTACTTC. This encodes CASSPSWDRGYEQYF.

The chain is built from TRBV6-4 and TRBJ2-1; the D gene is possibly TRBD2 (5 bases). There are 13 residues in the CDR3. Germline CDR1 MRHNA, CDR2 SNTAGT. V lost 6 bases to trimming and J lost 7 bases, with 13 bases between them. This chain's CDR3 is CASSRTRSNEQFF. CDR3 in DNA: TGTGCCAGCAGCAGGACTCGATCAAATGAGCAGTTCTTC.

The V call is TRBV7-2, the J call TRBJ2-2, with 7 positions matching TRBD2. Germline V gene data show CDR1 as SGHTA and CDR2 as FQGNSA. With V trimmed by 4 bases and J by 5 bases, 13 bases remained unmatched. The CDR3 has 17 amino acids. The CDR3 is CASSSPQGRGPTGELFF. In DNA form, the CDR3 reads TGTGCCAGCAGCTCCCCCCAAGGGAGGGGACCGACCGGGGAGCTGTTTTTT.

The gene calls are TRBV18 and TRBJ2-5; D remains ambiguous. Looked up from germline, CDR1 is KGHSH and CDR2 is LQKENI. The CDR3 length is 13 residues. The V end lost 3 bases, the J end lost 5 bases, and 10 bases lay between the germline ends. The CDR3 sequence is CASSPGAEETQYF. CDR3 coding DNA: TGTGCCAGCTCACCGGGCGCAGAGGAGACCCAGTACTTC.

This chain connects TRBV30 to TRBJ1-2, with TRBD1 matching over 8 bases. The germline CDR1 and CDR2 sequences are GTSNPN and SVGIG (reference sequence). The CDR3 is 14 amino acids. The junction had 3 bases not matched to a gene; V was cut back by 0 bases and J by 3 bases. The CDR3 DNA sequence: TGTGCCTGGAGTGTAATGGGACAGGACTATGGCTACACCTTC. It yields the protein CAWSVMGQDYGYTF.

With respect to this clone: This likely comes from a read error, as the CDR3 has no conserved phenylalanine or tryptophan at its end. No DNA is shown, since the ends of the CDR3 on it are uncertain; the CDR3 is the one TCRdb lists. The chain is built from TRBV6-2 or TRBV6-3 and TRBJ2-7; TRBD2, the table's D call, was not compared with the DNA. The CDR3 totals 13 residues, both ends included. Germline assignment: CDR1 MNHEY and CDR2 SVGEGT. CDR3 region: CASSYSTGRVSVL.

The chain employs TRBV4-2 and TRBJ1-2, with D perhaps TRBD1 (6 bases). V was cut by 0 bases and J by 4 bases, with 15 bases left in between. Per germline, CDR1 LGHNA and CDR2 YNFKEQ. This CDR3 spans 16 amino acids. Here the CDR3 DNA reads TGTGCCAGCAGCCAAGAGACGACAGGCCAGTCCTATGGCTACACCTTC. Protein product: CASSQETTGQSYGYTF.

J is TRBJ2-7 and V is TRBV11-2; 7 bases align to TRBD2. This CDR3 contains 16 residues. The ends lost 5 bases at V and 1 base at J; junction bases unmatched: 11. Germline V gives CDR1 SGHAT, CDR2 FQNNGV. This CDR3 reads CASSHPAGETSYEQYF. The CDR3 DNA reads as TGTGCCAGCAGCCATCCGGCGGGGGAGACATCCTACGAGCAGTACTTC.

The chain links TRBV19 to TRBJ1-5; D not resolved. This CDR3 contains 13 residues. Trimming took 2 bases from V and 5 from J, leaving 7 bases between them. Per germline, CDR1 LNHDA and CDR2 SQIVND (reference sequence). CDR3 amino acids: CASSIQEDQPQHF. The CDR3 bases are TGTGCCAGTAGTATACAGGAGGATCAGCCCCAGCATTTT.

J is TRBJ1-2 and V is TRBV12-3 or TRBV12-4; the match to TRBD1 covers 7 bases. V lost 4 bases to trimming and J lost 6 bases; unmatched junction nucleotides: 5. The CDR3 has 13 amino acids. CDR3 DNA sequence: TGTGCCAGCAGTTCCGGGACAGTAAATGGCTACACCTTC. As protein: CASSSGTVNGYTF.

The rearrangement uses TRBV7-2 and TRBJ2-1; 8 bases map to TRBD2. V dropped 7 bases and J dropped 6; count of bases not matched to a gene: 8. The germline V gene encodes CDR1 SGHTA and CDR2 FQGNSA. The CDR3 is made up of 14 amino acids. The CDR3 reads CASKRLAGSNEQFF. CDR3 DNA: TGTGCCAGCAAAAGGTTAGCGGGATCCAATGAGCAGTTCTTC. Together with reference TRBV7-2 and TRBJ2-1, the CDR3 gives the full variable domain: GAGVSQSPSNKVTEKGKDVELRCDPISGHTALYWYRQSLGQGLEFLIYFQGNSAPDKSGLPSDRFSAERTGGSVSTLTIQRTQQEDSAVYLCASKRLAGSNEQFFGPGTRLTVL.

This clone came up a few times. The gene calls are TRBV30 and TRBJ1-6, with 8 bases fitting TRBD1. The CDR3 contains 19 residues. CDR1 GTSNPN and CDR2 SVGIG come from the germline V gene (reference sequence). J lost 8 bases, V lost 4 bases, and 22 bases had no gene match. The CDR3 bases are TGTGCCTGGACCACAGGGGGGACTTTCCCTCTAATGCGGGATTCACCCCTCCACTTT. This encodes CAWTTGGTFPLMRDSPLHF.

The genes are TRBV7-2 and TRBJ2-1; 9 nucleotides align to TRBD2. V lost 7 bases, J lost 7 bases, and 11 bases stayed unmatched. The CDR3 length is 15 residues. The germline CDR1 and CDR2 sequences are SGHTA and FQGNSA. The CDR3 DNA sequence: TGTGCCAGCACCTTCGGCGGGAGGGGTGCGAATGAGCAGTTCTTC. Translated, it gives CASTFGGRGANEQFF. The variable domain in full, completed from reference TRBV7-2 and TRBJ2-1, reads GAGVSQSPSNKVTEKGKDVELRCDPISGHTALYWYRQSLGQGLEFLIYFQGNSAPDKSGLPSDRFSAERTGGSVSTLTIQRTQQEDSAVYLCASTFGGRGANEQFFGPGTRLTVL.

This clone was observed a handful of times. The chain couples TRBV6-5 to TRBJ1-4, with D uncertain. There are 12 residues in the CDR3. Germline-derived CDR1 and CDR2 are MNHEY and SVGAGI. V was shortened by 8 bases and J by 4 bases, with 8 bases between the two germline ends. As DNA, the CDR3 is TGTGCCAGCGGCGACTTTAATGAAAAACTGTTTTTT. As protein: CASGDFNEKLFF.